This T cell receptor (beta chain) emerged from a study of T-cell reconstitution after alpha-beta-depleted transplantation in children. A library of TCRbeta sequences, prepared with unique molecular identifiers, was generated. MiXCR was run by TCRdb on the PCR reads, yielding one entry per CDR3 protein. The sample carries some 70,000 distinct CDR3 sequences, approximately 7.4% recorded once. This CDR3 is built from 13 residues. Germline V CDR1 and CDR2: ENHRY, SYGVKD. Trimming stripped 2 bases from V and 8 bases from J, with 12 bases between. There are many counts of this clonotype. The chain recombines TRBV10-3 with TRBJ1-2; D perhaps matches TRBD1 (6 bases). The receptor comes from a human donor who donated a stem cell graft to a child with acute lymphoblastic leukemia. This specimen was PBMCs from the stem cell graft donor, taken from the stem cell graft. The CDR3 DNA is TGTGCCATCAGTGAGACAGGGCAGACAGGCTACACCTTC. Protein product: CAISETGQTGYTF.